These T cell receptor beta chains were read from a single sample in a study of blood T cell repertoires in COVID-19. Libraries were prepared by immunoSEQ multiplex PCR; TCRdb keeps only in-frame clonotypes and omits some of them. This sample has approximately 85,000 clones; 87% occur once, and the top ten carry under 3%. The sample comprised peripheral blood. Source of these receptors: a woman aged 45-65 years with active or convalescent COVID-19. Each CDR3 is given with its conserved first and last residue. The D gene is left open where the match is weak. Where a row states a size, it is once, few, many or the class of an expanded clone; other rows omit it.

cdr3_nt: TGTGCCAGCAGCTATCAGGGAGGGGCCACTGAAGCTTTCTTT; cdr3_aa: CASSYQGGATEAFF; v_call: TRBV7-2; j_call: TRBJ1-1; d_call: -; clone_size: -
cdr3_nt: TGCGCCAGCAGCCCAAAGGGACAGGGGGGCGAGCAGTACTTC; cdr3_aa: CASSPKGQGGEQYF; v_call: TRBV5-1; j_call: TRBJ2-7; d_call: TRBD1; clone_size: -
cdr3_nt: TGCGCCAGCAGCTTGGCAGGGCTCTCCTACAATGAGCAGTTCTTC; cdr3_aa: CASSLAGLSYNEQFF; v_call: TRBV5-1; j_call: TRBJ2-1; d_call: -; clone_size: -
cdr3_nt: TGTGCCAGCAGCCCAGGACAGGGCGGTTTTTATGGCTACACCTTC; cdr3_aa: CASSPGQGGFYGYTF; v_call: TRBV7-8; j_call: TRBJ1-2; d_call: TRBD1; clone_size: -
cdr3_nt: TGCGCCAGCAGCCCCGACAAGGTGTTAATTACTGGAAACACCATATATTTT; cdr3_aa: CASSPDKVLITGNTIYF; v_call: TRBV4-1; j_call: TRBJ1-3; d_call: -; clone_size: few
cdr3_nt: TGCGCCAGCAGCCATGGGAAAGCTTGGACAGCAGCCGAAGCTTTCTTT; cdr3_aa: CASSHGKAWTAAEAFF; v_call: TRBV4-3; j_call: TRBJ1-1; d_call: -; clone_size: -
cdr3_nt: TGTGCCAGCAGCTTAGTGCCAGGGGATGGGGGCTACACCTTC; cdr3_aa: CASSLVPGDGGYTF; v_call: TRBV13; j_call: TRBJ1-2; d_call: -; clone_size: -
cdr3_nt: TGTGCCAGCAGCCCGTTTACCCAGCGGGGGACCAACACCGGGGAGCTGTTTTTT; cdr3_aa: CASSPFTQRGTNTGELFF; v_call: TRBV5-4; j_call: TRBJ2-2; d_call: TRBD2; clone_size: many
cdr3_nt: TGTGCCAGCAGCGTAGCCCCCACAGGCTACGAGCAGTACTTC; cdr3_aa: CASSVAPTGYEQYF; v_call: TRBV9; j_call: TRBJ2-7; d_call: -; clone_size: -
cdr3_nt: TGTGCCAGCAGCTCCAGGACAGTGGATTACGAGCAGTACTTC; cdr3_aa: CASSSRTVDYEQYF; v_call: TRBV7-2; j_call: TRBJ2-7; d_call: -; clone_size: once
cdr3_nt: TGTGCCAGTAGTACCGTTACAGCTGGCACTGAAGCTTTCTTT; cdr3_aa: CASSTVTAGTEAFF; v_call: TRBV19; j_call: TRBJ1-1; d_call: -; clone_size: -
cdr3_nt: TGTGCCAGCAGTCTCAGAGGAAGCTTCTACGAGCAGTACTTC; cdr3_aa: CASSLRGSFYEQYF; v_call: TRBV27; j_call: TRBJ2-7; d_call: -; clone_size: -
cdr3_nt: TGTGCCAGCAGCTCTGGACCGATAGGACTTGAAGCTTTCTTT; cdr3_aa: CASSSGPIGLEAFF; v_call: TRBV5-5; j_call: TRBJ1-1; d_call: -; clone_size: once
cdr3_nt: TGTGCCAGCAGTTACCCGGACAGGGCGGACACTGAAGCTTTCTTT; cdr3_aa: CASSYPDRADTEAFF; v_call: TRBV6-6; j_call: TRBJ1-1; d_call: TRBD1; clone_size: -
cdr3_nt: TGTGCCAGCAGTTCCTCGTACCAAGAGACCCAGTACTTC; cdr3_aa: CASSSSYQETQYF; v_call: TRBV27; j_call: TRBJ2-5; d_call: -; clone_size: -
cdr3_nt: TGCGCCAGCAGCCAAGATCTGGCAGGTTCATTTGGCTACACCTTC; cdr3_aa: CASSQDLAGSFGYTF; v_call: TRBV4-3; j_call: TRBJ1-2; d_call: -; clone_size: -
cdr3_nt: TGTGCCAGCAGCTCGTGGGGGGGGCAAGAGACCCAGTACTTC; cdr3_aa: CASSSWGGQETQYF; v_call: TRBV9; j_call: TRBJ2-5; d_call: TRBD2; clone_size: -
cdr3_nt: TGTGCCAGCAGCTTAAGCGGCGGCAGGGACTACTCCTACGAGCAGTACTTC; cdr3_aa: CASSLSGGRDYSYEQYF; v_call: TRBV7-9; j_call: TRBJ2-7; d_call: TRBD2; clone_size: -
cdr3_nt: TGTGCCAGCAGTGACCGGGACAGGGGGTACAATGAGCAGTTCTTC; cdr3_aa: CASSDRDRGYNEQFF; v_call: TRBV2; j_call: TRBJ2-1; d_call: TRBD1; clone_size: few
cdr3_nt: TGTGCCAGCAGCACGTTTAGGCCCACGGGCACCGGGGAGCTGTTTTTT; cdr3_aa: CASSTFRPTGTGELFF; v_call: TRBV21-1; j_call: TRBJ2-2; d_call: -; clone_size: -
cdr3_nt: TGCGCCAGCAGCTTGGGACAGGTAACAGATACGCAGTATTTT; cdr3_aa: CASSLGQVTDTQYF; v_call: TRBV5-1; j_call: TRBJ2-3; d_call: -; clone_size: -
cdr3_nt: TGTGCCAGCAGTGGAAGAATTAGCGGCCCCTTCTTC; cdr3_aa: CASSGRISGPFF; v_call: TRBV6-2/TRBV6-3; j_call: TRBJ2-1; d_call: -; clone_size: -
cdr3_nt: TGTGCCAGCAGCTTAGATAGCGGCAACTATGGCTACACCTTC; cdr3_aa: CASSLDSGNYGYTF; v_call: TRBV11-2; j_call: TRBJ1-2; d_call: -; clone_size: -
cdr3_nt: TGTGCCAGCAGGGGGACAGGCGTGAACACTGAAGCTTTCTTT; cdr3_aa: CASRGTGVNTEAFF; v_call: TRBV6-5; j_call: TRBJ1-1; d_call: TRBD1; clone_size: -
cdr3_nt: TGTGCCAGCAGCTTAAGTGGGCTCACAGATACGCAGTATTTT; cdr3_aa: CASSLSGLTDTQYF; v_call: TRBV7-3; j_call: TRBJ2-3; d_call: -; clone_size: -
cdr3_nt: TGTGCCAGCTCATCGGGACAGAGGGAAAAACTGTTTTTT; cdr3_aa: CASSSGQREKLFF; v_call: TRBV18; j_call: TRBJ1-4; d_call: TRBD1; clone_size: -
cdr3_nt: TGTGCCAGCAGCGGCGGCGGTCTCTACGAGCAGTACTTC; cdr3_aa: CASSGGGLYEQYF; v_call: TRBV7-2; j_call: TRBJ2-7; d_call: -; clone_size: -
cdr3_nt: TGCGCCAGCAGCTTGGGGCGGGCCTACGAGCAGTACTTC; cdr3_aa: CASSLGRAYEQYF; v_call: TRBV5-1; j_call: TRBJ2-7; d_call: -; clone_size: -
cdr3_nt: TGTGCCAGCAGCTTTAGGAGGGCGGGGGGAGAAGAGACCCAGTACTTC; cdr3_aa: CASSFRRAGGEETQYF; v_call: TRBV7-7; j_call: TRBJ2-5; d_call: TRBD2; clone_size: -